The rows below give T cell receptor beta chains drawn from one sample of a study of cytomegalovirus exposure and HLA in healthy donors. Repertoires were generated with immunoSEQ multiplex PCR, while TCRdb's copy carries only in-frame clones and drops some. The data show about 60,000 clones, approximately 95% seen once. The specimen was PBMCs. These receptor sequences come from a woman between 18 and 29 years old in good health and CMV-seropositive. The CDR3 runs from the conserved cysteine through the conserved F or W. The D gene is left open where the match is weak. Some rows mark clone size as missing; the rest say once, few, many or name a class of expanded clone.

D gene: NA
J gene: TRBJ1-1
V gene: TRBV6-6
clone size: NA
CDR3 protein: CAITAGDTEAFF
CDR3 DNA: TGTGCAATCACCGCAGGGGACACTGAAGCTTTCTTT

D gene: TRBD2
J gene: TRBJ2-1
V gene: TRBV2
clone size: NA
CDR3 protein: CASSVGTSGYNEQFF
CDR3 DNA: TGTGCCAGCAGTGTAGGGACTAGCGGTTACAATGAGCAGTTCTTC

D gene: NA
J gene: TRBJ2-2
V gene: TRBV9
clone size: NA
CDR3 protein: CASSVAGHNTGELFF
CDR3 DNA: TGTGCCAGCAGCGTAGCTGGCCATAACACCGGGGAGCTGTTTTTT

D gene: NA
J gene: TRBJ2-5
V gene: TRBV10-1
clone size: NA
CDR3 protein: CASARTGQETQYF
CDR3 DNA: TGCGCCAGCGCAAGAACCGGCCAAGAGACCCAGTACTTC

D gene: NA
J gene: TRBJ2-5
V gene: TRBV11-2
clone size: NA
CDR3 protein: CASRVHSLKETQYF
CDR3 DNA: TGTGCCAGCAGGGTGCACTCCCTTAAAGAGACCCAGTACTTC

D gene: TRBD2
J gene: TRBJ2-3
V gene: TRBV19
clone size: NA
CDR3 protein: CASSIGASGRTDTQYF
CDR3 DNA: TGTGCCAGTAGTATCGGGGCTAGCGGGAGGACAGATACGCAGTATTTT

D gene: NA
J gene: TRBJ1-6
V gene: TRBV28
clone size: NA
CDR3 protein: CASSSRQYNSPLHF
CDR3 DNA: TGTGCCAGCAGTTCGCGGCAGTATAATTCACCCCTCCACTTT

D gene: NA
J gene: TRBJ1-1
V gene: TRBV7-9
clone size: NA
CDR3 protein: CASSFWDMNTEAFF
CDR3 DNA: TGTGCCAGCAGCTTCTGGGACATGAACACTGAAGCTTTCTTT

D gene: TRBD2
J gene: TRBJ2-3
V gene: TRBV6-5
clone size: NA
CDR3 protein: CASSSSGRAGTDTQYF
CDR3 DNA: TGTGCCAGCAGTTCGAGCGGGAGGGCCGGCACAGATACGCAGTATTTT

D gene: NA
J gene: TRBJ2-5
V gene: TRBV7-9
clone size: NA
CDR3 protein: CASSQTAQETQYF
CDR3 DNA: TGTGCCAGCAGCCAAACAGCCCAAGAGACCCAGTACTTC

D gene: NA
J gene: TRBJ2-7
V gene: TRBV19
clone size: NA
CDR3 protein: CASSTGLTYEQYF
CDR3 DNA: TGTGCCAGTAGTACAGGACTGACCTACGAGCAGTACTTC

D gene: TRBD1
J gene: TRBJ1-3
V gene: TRBV15
clone size: NA
CDR3 protein: CATSRGTGAGNTIYF
CDR3 DNA: TGTGCCACCAGCAGAGGGACAGGCGCTGGAAACACCATATATTTT

D gene: NA
J gene: TRBJ1-2
V gene: TRBV5-4
clone size: NA
CDR3 protein: CASSFGSNYGYTF
CDR3 DNA: TGTGCCAGCAGCTTCGGGTCCAACTATGGCTACACCTTC

D gene: NA
J gene: TRBJ2-2
V gene: TRBV11-3
clone size: NA
CDR3 protein: CASSRLQGGATGELFF
CDR3 DNA: TGTGCCAGCAGCCGCCTCCAGGGGGGAGCCACCGGGGAGCTGTTTTTT

D gene: TRBD1
J gene: TRBJ1-5
V gene: TRBV7-8
clone size: NA
CDR3 protein: CASSLERTGRGTWSLAGPQHF
CDR3 DNA: TGTGCCAGCAGCTTAGAGAGGACAGGGCGGGGTACTTGGAGCCTGGCAGGGCCCCAGCATTTT

D gene: NA
J gene: TRBJ2-7
V gene: TRBV2
clone size: once
CDR3 protein: CASSGQGTQLYEQYF
CDR3 DNA: TGTGCCAGTTCGGGTCAAGGCACCCAACTCTACGAGCAGTACTTC

D gene: TRBD2
J gene: TRBJ2-1
V gene: TRBV7-2
clone size: NA
CDR3 protein: CASSRDGTSSWNEQFF
CDR3 DNA: TGTGCCAGCAGTCGCGACGGGACTAGCTCTTGGAATGAGCAGTTCTTC

D gene: TRBD2
J gene: TRBJ2-3
V gene: TRBV9
clone size: NA
CDR3 protein: CASSVFHHSGLGDTQYF
CDR3 DNA: TGTGCCAGCAGCGTATTTCACCATAGCGGGTTAGGAGATACGCAGTATTTT

D gene: NA
J gene: TRBJ1-1
V gene: TRBV30
clone size: NA
CDR3 protein: CAWSRGGAEAFF
CDR3 DNA: TGTGCCTGGAGTAGGGGTGGGGCTGAAGCTTTCTTT

D gene: NA
J gene: TRBJ2-3
V gene: TRBV6-6
clone size: NA
CDR3 protein: CASSYTLTGRTDTQYF
CDR3 DNA: TGTGCCAGCAGTTACACCCTGACAGGCCGCACAGATACGCAGTATTTT

D gene: TRBD1
J gene: TRBJ1-6
V gene: TRBV5-1
clone size: NA
CDR3 protein: CASSPPTGRNSPLHF
CDR3 DNA: TGCGCCAGCAGCCCACCGACAGGGAGGAACTCACCCCTCCACTTT

D gene: TRBD1
J gene: TRBJ1-5
V gene: TRBV5-6
clone size: once
CDR3 protein: CASSLGQGLVQPQHF
CDR3 DNA: TGTGCCAGCAGCTTGGGACAGGGACTAGTTCAGCCCCAGCATTTT

D gene: TRBD2
J gene: TRBJ2-7
V gene: TRBV4-3
clone size: NA
CDR3 protein: CASSQDRTGGFYEQYF
CDR3 DNA: TGCGCCAGCAGCCAAGATAGGACGGGGGGGTTCTACGAGCAGTACTTC

D gene: NA
J gene: TRBJ2-4
V gene: TRBV11-2
clone size: once
CDR3 protein: CASSLRAGLDIQYF
CDR3 DNA: TGTGCCAGCAGCTTAAGGGCAGGGTTAGACATTCAGTACTTC

D gene: TRBD2
J gene: TRBJ2-1
V gene: TRBV2
clone size: NA
CDR3 protein: CASREGLAGVYEQFF
CDR3 DNA: TGTGCCAGCAGAGAAGGACTAGCGGGGGTTTATGAGCAGTTCTTC

D gene: NA
J gene: TRBJ2-7
V gene: TRBV28
clone size: NA
CDR3 protein: CASAGGSSYEQYF
CDR3 DNA: TGTGCCAGCGCCGGGGGAAGCTCCTACGAGCAGTACTTC

D gene: NA
J gene: TRBJ2-7
V gene: TRBV4-3
clone size: NA
CDR3 protein: CASSQDVRRTPYEQYF
CDR3 DNA: TGCGCCAGCAGCCAAGATGTACGGAGGACGCCCTACGAGCAGTACTTC

D gene: NA
J gene: TRBJ2-3
V gene: TRBV6-5
clone size: NA
CDR3 protein: CASSPELRVGDTQYF
CDR3 DNA: TGTGCCAGCAGCCCGGAACTGAGGGTTGGGGATACGCAGTATTTT

D gene: NA
J gene: TRBJ1-4
V gene: TRBV28
clone size: once
CDR3 protein: CASSEGAEEKLFF
CDR3 DNA: TGTGCCAGCAGCGAAGGGGCGGAGGAAAAACTGTTTTTT

D gene: NA
J gene: TRBJ2-1
V gene: TRBV5-1
clone size: NA
CDR3 protein: CASRPAQGDSLRNEQFF
CDR3 DNA: TGCGCCAGCAGGCCCGCGCAGGGTGACTCGCTACGCAATGAGCAGTTCTTC

D gene: NA
J gene: TRBJ2-3
V gene: TRBV29-1
clone size: NA
CDR3 protein: CSVDSSTDTQYF
CDR3 DNA: TGCAGCGTTGATAGCTCCACAGATACGCAGTATTTT

D gene: NA
J gene: TRBJ1-2
V gene: TRBV27
clone size: NA
CDR3 protein: CASTGGLGYGYTF
CDR3 DNA: TGTGCCAGCACGGGGGGCTTAGGCTATGGCTACACCTTC

D gene: TRBD1
J gene: TRBJ2-3
V gene: TRBV5-4
clone size: NA
CDR3 protein: CASSLHQGADTQYF
CDR3 DNA: TGTGCCAGCAGCTTGCATCAGGGGGCGGATACGCAGTATTTT

D gene: TRBD2
J gene: TRBJ2-1
V gene: TRBV4-1
clone size: NA
CDR3 protein: CASSQGKRLASKSSYNEQFF
CDR3 DNA: TGCGCCAGCAGCCAAGGTAAGAGACTAGCGTCAAAGAGCTCCTACAATGAGCAGTTCTTC

D gene: NA
J gene: TRBJ1-1
V gene: TRBV18
clone size: NA
CDR3 protein: CASSPPGEAEAFF
CDR3 DNA: TGTGCCAGCTCACCACCAGGGGAGGCCGAAGCTTTCTTT

D gene: NA
J gene: TRBJ2-5
V gene: TRBV5-1
clone size: NA
CDR3 protein: CASSTRQGGETQYF
CDR3 DNA: TGCGCCAGCAGCACCCGACAGGGAGGAGAGACCCAGTACTTC

D gene: TRBD1
J gene: TRBJ1-6
V gene: TRBV6-6
clone size: NA
CDR3 protein: CASKGQGYNSPLHF
CDR3 DNA: TGTGCCAGCAAGGGACAGGGCTATAATTCACCCCTCCACTTT

D gene: NA
J gene: TRBJ1-3
V gene: TRBV21-1
clone size: NA
CDR3 protein: CASSESGDRGTGNTIYF
CDR3 DNA: TGTGCCAGCAGCGAAAGCGGAGACAGGGGAACTGGAAACACCATATATTTT

D gene: NA
J gene: TRBJ1-5
V gene: TRBV18
clone size: NA
CDR3 protein: CASSRGWGEEPQHF
CDR3 DNA: TGTGCCAGCTCCCGCGGATGGGGGGAAGAGCCCCAGCATTTT

D gene: NA
J gene: TRBJ2-1
V gene: TRBV5-1
clone size: NA
CDR3 protein: CASSLVWGRNEQFF
CDR3 DNA: TGCGCCAGCAGCTTGGTATGGGGGAGGAATGAGCAGTTCTTC

D gene: TRBD1
J gene: TRBJ1-1
V gene: TRBV4-2
clone size: NA
CDR3 protein: CASSYRDRGDTAFF
CDR3 DNA: TGTGCCAGCAGCTACCGGGACAGGGGCGATACTGCTTTCTTT

D gene: TRBD2
J gene: TRBJ2-2
V gene: TRBV7-9
clone size: NA
CDR3 protein: CASSRDSSGRDPGELFF
CDR3 DNA: TGTGCCAGCAGCCGTGACTCTAGCGGGCGGGATCCCGGGGAGCTGTTTTTT

D gene: NA
J gene: TRBJ2-1
V gene: TRBV6-1
clone size: NA
CDR3 protein: CASSDSGFYNEQFF
CDR3 DNA: TGTGCCAGCAGTGATTCGGGTTTCTACAATGAGCAGTTCTTC

D gene: TRBD1
J gene: TRBJ1-1
V gene: TRBV19
clone size: NA
CDR3 protein: CASTDRMKAEAFF
CDR3 DNA: TGTGCCAGTACGGACAGGATGAAGGCTGAAGCTTTCTTT

D gene: NA
J gene: TRBJ2-7
V gene: TRBV19
clone size: NA
CDR3 protein: CASSIFTEGHEQYF
CDR3 DNA: TGTGCCAGTAGTATCTTCACCGAGGGCCACGAGCAGTACTTC

D gene: NA
J gene: TRBJ1-3
V gene: TRBV11-3
clone size: NA
CDR3 protein: CASSLGSSGNTIYF
CDR3 DNA: TGTGCCAGCAGCTTGGGCAGCTCTGGAAACACCATATATTTT

D gene: TRBD2
J gene: TRBJ2-5
V gene: TRBV28
clone size: NA
CDR3 protein: CASTVSSGHQETQYF
CDR3 DNA: TGTGCCAGCACCGTGAGTAGCGGGCACCAAGAGACCCAGTACTTC

D gene: TRBD2
J gene: TRBJ2-1
V gene: TRBV28
clone size: once
CDR3 protein: CASTPLGGRFHEQFF
CDR3 DNA: TGTGCCAGCACCCCTCTAGGCGGGAGGTTCCATGAGCAGTTCTTC

D gene: TRBD2
J gene: TRBJ2-3
V gene: TRBV5-1
clone size: NA
CDR3 protein: CASSLAGVSTDTQYF
CDR3 DNA: TGCGCCAGCAGCCTAGCGGGAGTGAGCACAGATACGCAGTATTTT

D gene: NA
J gene: TRBJ2-7
V gene: TRBV7-9
clone size: NA
CDR3 protein: CASSWRYYEQYF
CDR3 DNA: TGTGCCAGCAGTTGGCGGTACTACGAGCAGTACTTC